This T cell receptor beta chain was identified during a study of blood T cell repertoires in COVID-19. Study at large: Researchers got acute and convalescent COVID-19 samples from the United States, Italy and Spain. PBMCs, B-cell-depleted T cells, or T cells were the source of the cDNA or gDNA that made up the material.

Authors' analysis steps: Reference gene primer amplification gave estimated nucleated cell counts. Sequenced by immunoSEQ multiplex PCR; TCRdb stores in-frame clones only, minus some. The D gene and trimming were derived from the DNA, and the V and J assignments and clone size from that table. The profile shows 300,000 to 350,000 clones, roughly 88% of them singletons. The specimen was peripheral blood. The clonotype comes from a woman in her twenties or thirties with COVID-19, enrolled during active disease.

The CDR3 coding sequence is TGTGCCAGCAGCGCAGGGGCGAGAGGCTACACCTTC. Translation: CASSAGARGYTF. This chain joins TRBV5-5 and TRBJ1-2, with D possibly TRBD1 on 6 matching bases. The CDR3 has 12 amino acids. The V gene's germline CDR1 is SGHKS and CDR2 YYEKEE (reference sequence). The V and J ends lost 4 bases and 8 bases respectively, with 12 bases between them.